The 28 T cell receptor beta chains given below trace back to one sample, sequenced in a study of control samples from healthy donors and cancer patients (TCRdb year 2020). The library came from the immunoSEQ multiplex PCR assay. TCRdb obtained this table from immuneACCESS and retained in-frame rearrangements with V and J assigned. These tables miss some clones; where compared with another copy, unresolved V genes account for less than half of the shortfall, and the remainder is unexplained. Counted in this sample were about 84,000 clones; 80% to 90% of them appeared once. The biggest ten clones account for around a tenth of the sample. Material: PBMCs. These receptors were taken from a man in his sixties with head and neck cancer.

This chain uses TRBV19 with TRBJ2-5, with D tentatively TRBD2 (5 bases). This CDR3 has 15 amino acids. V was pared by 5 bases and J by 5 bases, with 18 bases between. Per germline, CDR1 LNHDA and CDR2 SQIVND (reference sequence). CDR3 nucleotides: TGTGCCAGTAGTTTGGGAGTTGGGTCCGGGGAGACCCAGTACTTC. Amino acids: CASSLGVGSGETQYF.

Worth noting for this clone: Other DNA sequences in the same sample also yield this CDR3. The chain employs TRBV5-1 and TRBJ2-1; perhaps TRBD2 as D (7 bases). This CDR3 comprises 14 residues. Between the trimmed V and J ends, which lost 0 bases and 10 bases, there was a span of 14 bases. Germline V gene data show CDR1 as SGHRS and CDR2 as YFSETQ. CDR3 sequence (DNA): TGCGCCAGCAGCTTGGCCGAGGGAGGGGGGGAGCAGTTCTTC. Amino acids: CASSLAEGGGEQFF.

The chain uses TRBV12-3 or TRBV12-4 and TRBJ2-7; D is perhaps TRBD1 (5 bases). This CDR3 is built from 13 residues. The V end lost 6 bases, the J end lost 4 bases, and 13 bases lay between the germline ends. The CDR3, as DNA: TGTGCCAGCAGCCGAAGGGGTTTATACGAGCAGTACTTC. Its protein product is CASSRRGLYEQYF.

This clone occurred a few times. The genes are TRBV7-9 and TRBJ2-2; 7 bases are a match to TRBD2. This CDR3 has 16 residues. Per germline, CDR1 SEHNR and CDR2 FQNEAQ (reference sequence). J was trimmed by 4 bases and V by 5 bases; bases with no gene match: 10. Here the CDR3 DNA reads TGTGCCAGCAGCCTAAGGCGGGAGAGGAGCACCGGGGAGCTGTTTTTT. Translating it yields CASSLRRERSTGELFF.

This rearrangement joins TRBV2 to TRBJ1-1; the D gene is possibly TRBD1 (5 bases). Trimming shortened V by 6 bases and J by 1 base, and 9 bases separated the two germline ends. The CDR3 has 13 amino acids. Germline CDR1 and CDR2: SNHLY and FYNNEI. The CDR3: CASSNQGNTEAFF. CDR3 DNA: TGTGCCAGCAGCAACCAGGGGAACACTGAAGCTTTCTTT.

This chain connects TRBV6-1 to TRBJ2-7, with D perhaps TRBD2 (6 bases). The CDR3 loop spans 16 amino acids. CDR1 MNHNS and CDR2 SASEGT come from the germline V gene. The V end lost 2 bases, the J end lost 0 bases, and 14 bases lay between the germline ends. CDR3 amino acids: CASSELGGDPSYEQYF. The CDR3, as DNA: TGTGCCAGCAGTGAACTCGGAGGGGACCCCTCCTACGAGCAGTACTTC.

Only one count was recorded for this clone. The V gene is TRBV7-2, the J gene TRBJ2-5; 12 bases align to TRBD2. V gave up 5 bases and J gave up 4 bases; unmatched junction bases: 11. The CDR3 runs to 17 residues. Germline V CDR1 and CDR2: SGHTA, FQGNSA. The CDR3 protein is CASSVGSPGLAGETQYF. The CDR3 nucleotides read TGTGCCAGCAGCGTAGGATCCCCGGGACTAGCGGGAGAGACCCAGTACTTC.

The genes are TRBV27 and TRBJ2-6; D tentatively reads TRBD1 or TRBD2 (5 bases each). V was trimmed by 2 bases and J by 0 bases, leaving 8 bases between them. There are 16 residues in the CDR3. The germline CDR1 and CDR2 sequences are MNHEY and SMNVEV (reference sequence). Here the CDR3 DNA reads TGTGCCAGCAGTTTAGCAGGGAGCTCTGGGGCCAACGTCCTGACTTTC. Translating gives CASSLAGSSGANVLTF.

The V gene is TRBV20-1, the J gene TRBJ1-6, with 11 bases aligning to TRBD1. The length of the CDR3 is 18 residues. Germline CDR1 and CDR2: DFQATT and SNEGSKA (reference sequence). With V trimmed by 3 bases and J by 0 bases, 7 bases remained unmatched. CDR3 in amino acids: CSASAGQGASSYNSPLHF. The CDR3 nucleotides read TGCAGTGCTAGTGCTGGACAGGGGGCGAGCTCCTATAATTCACCCCTCCACTTT.

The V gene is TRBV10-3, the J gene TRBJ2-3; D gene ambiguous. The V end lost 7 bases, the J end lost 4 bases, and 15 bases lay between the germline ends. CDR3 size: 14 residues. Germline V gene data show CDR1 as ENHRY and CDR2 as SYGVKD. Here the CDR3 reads CAITQASRSDTQYF. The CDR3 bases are TGTGCCATCACGCAGGCGTCCAGGTCAGATACGCAGTATTTT.

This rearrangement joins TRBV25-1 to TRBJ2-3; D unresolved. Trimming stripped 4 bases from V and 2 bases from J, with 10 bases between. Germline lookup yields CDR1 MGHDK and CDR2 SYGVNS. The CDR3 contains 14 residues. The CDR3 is CASSGITTTDTQYF. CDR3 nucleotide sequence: TGTGCCAGCAGTGGCATTACCACCACAGATACGCAGTATTTT.

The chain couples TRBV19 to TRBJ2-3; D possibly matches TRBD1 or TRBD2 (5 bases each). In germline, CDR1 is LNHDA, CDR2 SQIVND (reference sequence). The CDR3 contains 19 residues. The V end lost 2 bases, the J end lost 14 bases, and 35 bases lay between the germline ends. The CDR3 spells CASSISWGKNMDDPDRRYF. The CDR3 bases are TGTGCCAGTAGTATATCATGGGGGAAGAACATGGATGATCCAGATAGGCGGTATTTT.

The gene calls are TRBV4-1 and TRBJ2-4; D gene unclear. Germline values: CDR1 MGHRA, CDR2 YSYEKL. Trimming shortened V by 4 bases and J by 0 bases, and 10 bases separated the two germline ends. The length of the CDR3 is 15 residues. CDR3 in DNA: TGCGCCAGCAGCCCCCTAGACCTAGCCAAAAACATTCAGTACTTC. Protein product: CASSPLDLAKNIQYF.

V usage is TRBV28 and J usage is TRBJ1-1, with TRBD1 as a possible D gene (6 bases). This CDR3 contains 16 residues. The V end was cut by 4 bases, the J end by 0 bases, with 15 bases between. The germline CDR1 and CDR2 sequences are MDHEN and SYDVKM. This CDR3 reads CASSSGGTAMNTEAFF. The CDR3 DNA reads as TGTGCCAGCAGTTCTGGGGGCACAGCTATGAACACTGAAGCTTTCTTT.

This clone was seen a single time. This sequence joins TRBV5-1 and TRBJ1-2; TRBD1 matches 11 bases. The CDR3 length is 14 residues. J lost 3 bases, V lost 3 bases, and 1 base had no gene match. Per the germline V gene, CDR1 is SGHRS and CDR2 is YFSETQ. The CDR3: CASSWDRGDYGYTF. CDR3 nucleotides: TGCGCCAGCAGCTGGGACAGGGGGGACTATGGCTACACCTTC.

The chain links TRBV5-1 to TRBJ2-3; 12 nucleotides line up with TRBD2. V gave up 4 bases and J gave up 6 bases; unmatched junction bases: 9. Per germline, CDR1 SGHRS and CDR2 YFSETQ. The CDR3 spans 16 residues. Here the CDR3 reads CASSGRLAGVRDTQYF. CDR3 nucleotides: TGCGCCAGCAGCGGGCGACTAGCGGGAGTCCGCGATACGCAGTATTTT. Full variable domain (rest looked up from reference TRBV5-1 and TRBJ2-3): KAGVTQTPRYLIKTRGQQVTLSCSPISGHRSVSWYQQTPGQGLQFLFEYFSETQRNKGNFPGRFSGRQFSNSRSEMNVSTLELGDSALYLCASSGRLAGVRDTQYFGPGTRLTVL.

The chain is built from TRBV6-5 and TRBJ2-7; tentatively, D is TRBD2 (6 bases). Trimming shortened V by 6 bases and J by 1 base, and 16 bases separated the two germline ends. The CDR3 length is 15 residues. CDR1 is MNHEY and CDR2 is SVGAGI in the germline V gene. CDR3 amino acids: CASRRTRDSSYEQYF. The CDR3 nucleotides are TGTGCCAGCAGACGTACGAGGGACTCATCCTACGAGCAGTACTTC.

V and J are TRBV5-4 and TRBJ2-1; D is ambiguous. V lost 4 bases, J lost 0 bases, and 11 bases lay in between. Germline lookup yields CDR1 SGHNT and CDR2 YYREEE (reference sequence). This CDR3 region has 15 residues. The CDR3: CASSNGSSSYNEQFF. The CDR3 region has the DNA TGTGCCAGCAGCAATGGTAGCTCCTCCTACAATGAGCAGTTCTTC.

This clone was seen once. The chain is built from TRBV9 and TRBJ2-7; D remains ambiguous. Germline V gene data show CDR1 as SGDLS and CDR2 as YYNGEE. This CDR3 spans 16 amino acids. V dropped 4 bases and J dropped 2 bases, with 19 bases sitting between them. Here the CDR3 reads CASSPRDVRIPYEQYF. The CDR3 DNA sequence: TGTGCCAGCAGCCCCCGAGATGTGAGGATCCCCTACGAGCAGTACTTC. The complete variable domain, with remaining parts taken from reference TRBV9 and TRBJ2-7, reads DSGVTQTPKHLITATGQRVTLRCSPRSGDLSVYWYQQSLDQGLQFLIQYYNGEERAKGNILERFSAQQFPDLHSELNLSSLELGDSALYFCASSPRDVRIPYEQYFGPGTRLTVT.

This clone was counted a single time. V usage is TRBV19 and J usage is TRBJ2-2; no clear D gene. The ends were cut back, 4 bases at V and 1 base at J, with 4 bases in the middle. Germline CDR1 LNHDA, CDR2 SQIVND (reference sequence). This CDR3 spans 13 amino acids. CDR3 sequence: CASSSGNTGELFF. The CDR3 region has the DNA TGTGCCAGTAGTAGTGGGAACACCGGGGAGCTGTTTTTT. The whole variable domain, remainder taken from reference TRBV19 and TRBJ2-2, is DGGITQSPKYLFRKEGQNVTLSCEQNLNHDAMYWYRQDPGQGLRLIYYSQIVNDFQKGDIAEGYSVSREKKESFPLTVTSAQKNPTAFYLCASSSGNTGELFFGEGSRLTVL.

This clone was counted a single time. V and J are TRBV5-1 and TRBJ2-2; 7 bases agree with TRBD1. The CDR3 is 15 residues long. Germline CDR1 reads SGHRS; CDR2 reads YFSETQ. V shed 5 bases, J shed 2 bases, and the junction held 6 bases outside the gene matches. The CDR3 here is CASRPGTVNTGELFF. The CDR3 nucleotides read TGCGCCAGCAGGCCCGGGACAGTTAACACCGGGGAGCTGTTTTTT.

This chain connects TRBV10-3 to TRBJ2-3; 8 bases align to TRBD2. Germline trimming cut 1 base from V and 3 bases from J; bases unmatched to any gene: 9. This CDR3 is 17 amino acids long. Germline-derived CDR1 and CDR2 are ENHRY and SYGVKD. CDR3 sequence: CAISEYGGASGTDTQYF. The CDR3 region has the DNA TGTGCCATCAGTGAGTACGGAGGGGCTAGCGGGACAGATACGCAGTATTTT.

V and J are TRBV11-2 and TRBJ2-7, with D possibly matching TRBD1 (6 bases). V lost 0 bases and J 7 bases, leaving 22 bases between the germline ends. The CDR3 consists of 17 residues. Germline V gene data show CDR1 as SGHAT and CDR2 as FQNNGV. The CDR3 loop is CASSLESRGDLSREQYF. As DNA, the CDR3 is TGTGCCAGCAGCTTAGAATCCAGGGGAGATCTCTCGAGGGAGCAGTACTTC.

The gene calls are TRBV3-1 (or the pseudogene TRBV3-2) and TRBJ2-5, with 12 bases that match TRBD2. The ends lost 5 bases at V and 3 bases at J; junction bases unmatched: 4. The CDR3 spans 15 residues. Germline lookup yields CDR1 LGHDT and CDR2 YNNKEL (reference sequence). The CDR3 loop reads CASSGRLAGEETQYF. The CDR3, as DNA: TGTGCCAGCAGCGGCCGACTAGCGGGAGAAGAGACCCAGTACTTC.

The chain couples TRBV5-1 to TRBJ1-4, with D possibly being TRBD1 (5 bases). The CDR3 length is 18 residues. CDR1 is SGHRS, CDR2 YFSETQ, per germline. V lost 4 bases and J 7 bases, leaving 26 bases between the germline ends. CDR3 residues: CASSAWSPTWGVTEKLFF. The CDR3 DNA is TGCGCCAGCAGCGCGTGGAGCCCTACATGGGGCGTTACTGAAAAACTGTTTTTT.

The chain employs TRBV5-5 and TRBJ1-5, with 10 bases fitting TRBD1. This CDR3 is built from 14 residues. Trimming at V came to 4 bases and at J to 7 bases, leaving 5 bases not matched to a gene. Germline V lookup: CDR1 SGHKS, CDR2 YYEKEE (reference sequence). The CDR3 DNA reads TGTGCCAGCAGCCGGGACAGGGGTGGACAGCCCCAGCATTTT. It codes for CASSRDRGGQPQHF.

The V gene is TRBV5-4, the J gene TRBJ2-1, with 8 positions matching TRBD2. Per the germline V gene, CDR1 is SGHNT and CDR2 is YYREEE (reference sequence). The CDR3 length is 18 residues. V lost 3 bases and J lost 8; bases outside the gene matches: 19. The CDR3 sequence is CASSSDMGAGDSLYEQFF. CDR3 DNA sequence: TGTGCCAGCAGCTCAGATATGGGAGCGGGAGACTCCCTCTATGAGCAGTTCTTC.

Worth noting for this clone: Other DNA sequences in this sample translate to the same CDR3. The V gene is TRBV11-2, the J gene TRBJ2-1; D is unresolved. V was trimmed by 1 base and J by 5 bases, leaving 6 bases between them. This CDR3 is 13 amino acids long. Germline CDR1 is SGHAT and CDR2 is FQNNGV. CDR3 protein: CASSLGLNNEQFF. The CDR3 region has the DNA TGTGCCAGCAGCTTAGGACTCAACAATGAGCAGTTCTTC.